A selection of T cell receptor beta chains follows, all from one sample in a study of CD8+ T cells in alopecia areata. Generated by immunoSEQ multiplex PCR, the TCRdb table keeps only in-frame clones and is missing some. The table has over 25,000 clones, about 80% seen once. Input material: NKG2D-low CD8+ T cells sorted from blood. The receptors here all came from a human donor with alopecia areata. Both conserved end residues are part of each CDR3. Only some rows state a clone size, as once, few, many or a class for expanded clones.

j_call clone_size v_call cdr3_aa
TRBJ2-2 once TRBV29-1 CSVEGFGPGELFF
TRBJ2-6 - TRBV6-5 CASSYVGGTGANVLTF
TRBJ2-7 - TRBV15 CATSRDPYEQYF
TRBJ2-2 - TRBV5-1 CASSPDRRIAGELFF
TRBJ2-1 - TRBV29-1 CSVERQDRTAEQFF
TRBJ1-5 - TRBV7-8 CASSFQEGAGQPQHF
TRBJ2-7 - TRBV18 CASSPQDTGEGYEQYF
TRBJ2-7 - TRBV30 CAWTLRDRGPYEQYF
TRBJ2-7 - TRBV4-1 CASSQRGDRGNEQYF
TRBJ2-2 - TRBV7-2 CASSPGVAGELFF
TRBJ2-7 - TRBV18 CASSLNLWEQYF
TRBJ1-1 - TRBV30 CAWTSDSMNTEAFF
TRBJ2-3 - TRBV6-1 CASSTLAGTSDTQYF
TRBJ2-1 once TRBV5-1 CASSLVPAEQFF
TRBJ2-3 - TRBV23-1 CASSQSDRTDTQYF
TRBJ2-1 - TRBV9 CASSVAKGLETLSSYNEQFF
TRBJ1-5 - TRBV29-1 CSGSWGDQPQHF
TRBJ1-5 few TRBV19 CARSLGTARNQPQHF
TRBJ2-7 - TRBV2 CASSEYGASYEQYF
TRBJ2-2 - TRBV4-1 CASSQENWGQGTGELFF
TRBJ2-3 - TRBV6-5 CASSYSAGGADTQYF
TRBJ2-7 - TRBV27 CASSSIGTTIYEQYF
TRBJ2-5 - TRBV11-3 CASSQSQQGQETQYF
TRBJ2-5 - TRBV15 CATSNRDGETQYF
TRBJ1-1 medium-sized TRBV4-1 CASSQDVTLNTEAFF
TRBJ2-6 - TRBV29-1 CSPTITRGRPPGANVLTF
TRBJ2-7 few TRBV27 CASSRTTRYEQYF
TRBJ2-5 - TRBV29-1 CSAASGGRETQYF
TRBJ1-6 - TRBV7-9 CASSSGDNSPLHF
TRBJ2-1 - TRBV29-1 CSVEDTSGNEQFF
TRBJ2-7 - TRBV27 CASSLGQFYEQYF
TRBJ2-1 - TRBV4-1 CASSQDGDRRNEQFF
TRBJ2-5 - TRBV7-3 CASSSGQGGLEETQYF
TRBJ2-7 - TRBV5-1 CASSGGTSGYEQYF
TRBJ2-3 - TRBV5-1 CASSEVSGRAADTQYF
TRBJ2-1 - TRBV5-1 CASSFGTGGLDEQFF
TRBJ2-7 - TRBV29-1 CSVTAGPYEQYF
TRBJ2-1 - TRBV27 CASSLYGPHLPYNEQFF
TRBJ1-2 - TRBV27 CASSPGTAYYGYTF
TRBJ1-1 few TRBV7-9 CASSLLRGAEAFF
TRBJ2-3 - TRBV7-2 CASSLGTVGTDTQYF
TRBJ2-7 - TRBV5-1 CASSHDELAGDLSYEQYF
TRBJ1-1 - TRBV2 CASRTNVNTEAFF
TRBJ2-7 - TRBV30 CAWSLSLPPYEQYF
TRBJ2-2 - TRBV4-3 CASKISPGQENTGELFF
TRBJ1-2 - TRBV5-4 CASSLNGEDGYGYTF
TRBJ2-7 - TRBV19 CASSPGLGYEQYF
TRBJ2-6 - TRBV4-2 CASSQAGQGPSGANVLTF
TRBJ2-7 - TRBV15 CATSRVGGGYEQYF
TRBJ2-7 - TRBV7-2 CASTPRPERGVYEQYF
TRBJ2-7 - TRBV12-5 CASGFGMGDEQYF
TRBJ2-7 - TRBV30 CAWTDSGYEQYF
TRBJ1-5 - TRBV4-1 CASSHTAGPSNQPQHF
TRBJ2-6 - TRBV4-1 CASSLGPSGANVLTF